This paragraph covers one T cell receptor beta chain sequence. Its antigen is as yet unknown. Alongside a J-beta primer mix, a sample-barcoded 5' primer served in a second PCR lasting about 6 to 12 cycles. TCRdb processed the 5' RACE reads anew with MiXCR; each CDR3 protein has one entry. The sample has about 1 million distinct CDR3 sequences, roughly 24% seen once; the top ten hold about 0.8%. This CDR3 has 17 amino acids. Unmatched junction bases numbered 12, after V lost 0 bases and J lost 1 base. Per the germline V gene, CDR1 is DFQATT and CDR2 is SNEGSKA (reference sequence). These data belong to a study of blood T cells in healthy people across ages. Study-wide findings and caveats: While age rose, TCR beta diversity per million T cells dropped in a roughly linear way.

These same data were also listed under a study on T cells of mothers and their children.

Sequences were obtained from blood. The receptor was isolated from a girl aged 2 to 10 in good health. This chain joins TRBV20-1 and TRBJ2-7; 7 nucleotides align to TRBD2. The CDR3, as DNA: TGCAGTGCTAGAGATTCGCGGGGAGCGGGATTTTCCTACGAGCAGTACTTC. This codes for CSARDSRGAGFSYEQYF.